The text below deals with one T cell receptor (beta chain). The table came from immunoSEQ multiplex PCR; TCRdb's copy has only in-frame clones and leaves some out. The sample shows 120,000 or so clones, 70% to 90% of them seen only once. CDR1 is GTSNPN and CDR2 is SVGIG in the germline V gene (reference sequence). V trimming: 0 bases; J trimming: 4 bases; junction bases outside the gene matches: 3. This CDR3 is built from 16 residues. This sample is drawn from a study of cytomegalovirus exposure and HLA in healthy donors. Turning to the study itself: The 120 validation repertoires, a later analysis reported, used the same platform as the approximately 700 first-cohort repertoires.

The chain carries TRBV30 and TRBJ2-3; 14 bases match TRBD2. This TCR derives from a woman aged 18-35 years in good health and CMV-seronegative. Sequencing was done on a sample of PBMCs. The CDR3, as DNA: TGTGCCTGGAGTGTTGGACTAGCGGGGGGCCCAGATACGCAGTATTTT. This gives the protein CAWSVGLAGGPDTQYF.